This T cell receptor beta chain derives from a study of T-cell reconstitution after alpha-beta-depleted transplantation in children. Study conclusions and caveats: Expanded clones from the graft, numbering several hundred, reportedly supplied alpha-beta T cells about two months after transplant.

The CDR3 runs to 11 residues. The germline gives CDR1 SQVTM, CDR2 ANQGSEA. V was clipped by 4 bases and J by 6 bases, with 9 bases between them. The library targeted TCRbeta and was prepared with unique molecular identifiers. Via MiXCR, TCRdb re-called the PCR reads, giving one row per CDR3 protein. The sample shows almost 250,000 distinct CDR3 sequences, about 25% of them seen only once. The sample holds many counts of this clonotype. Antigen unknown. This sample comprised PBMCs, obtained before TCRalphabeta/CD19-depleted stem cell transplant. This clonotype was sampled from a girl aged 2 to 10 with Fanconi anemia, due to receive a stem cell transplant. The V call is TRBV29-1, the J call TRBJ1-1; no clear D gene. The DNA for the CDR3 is TGCAGCGTTGCTCCCGGGCCTGAAGCTTTCTTT. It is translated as CSVAPGPEAFF.